This is a list of T cell receptor beta chains from one sample in a study of T cells expressing NK-cell markers. TCRdb re-called the 5' RACE reads and gives one entry per CDR3 protein, without DNA. In total, the table holds around 470,000 distinct CDR3 sequences. Sequencing used blood T cells: a sorted CD56 or NKG2C T cell subset, CD4+ or CD8+ T cells, or bulk PBMC T cells (not recorded which). Receptors originate from a woman aged 45-65 years in good health. CDR3s include the opening cysteine and the closing phenylalanine or tryptophan. The order of the fields is V gene, J gene, CDR3 protein.

V: TRBV3-1
J: TRBJ1-2
CDR3: CASSHSVLPYGYTF

V: TRBV6-5
J: TRBJ2-2
CDR3: CASSWDWSTGELCF

V: TRBV5-1
J: TRBJ2-1
CDR3: CASSLVSAATYEQFF

V: TRBV10-3
J: TRBJ2-3
CDR3: CAIRAGGETDTQYF

V: TRBV7-8
J: TRBJ2-1
CDR3: CASSLAFGSSTHYNEQFF

V: TRBV5-1
J: TRBJ2-1
CDR3: CASSLGPRLAVEQFF

V: TRBV7-3
J: TRBJ2-1
CDR3: CASALAGGNNEQFF

V: TRBV7-2
J: TRBJ1-5
CDR3: CASSLISGGVQPQHF

V: TRBV5-1
J: TRBJ2-5
CDR3: CASSYTSLGQETQYF

V: TRBV18
J: TRBJ2-1
CDR3: CASSSTGSGNYNEQFF

V: TRBV12-3/TRBV12-4
J: TRBJ2-2
CDR3: CASSPTLAGGFYTGELFF

V: TRBV28
J: TRBJ2-1
CDR3: CASSSRGRHEQFF

V: TRBV5-5
J: TRBJ2-3
CDR3: CASSRPGQGSNF

V: TRBV20-1
J: TRBJ1-5
CDR3: CSASLGLGNQPQHF

V: TRBV12-3/TRBV12-4
J: TRBJ2-3
CDR3: CASIKAGGFTDTQYF

V: TRBV25-1
J: TRBJ2-7
CDR3: CASSDLGAEQYF

V: TRBV10-3
J: TRBJ2-5
CDR3: CAISDPGDRFQETQYF

V: TRBV6-5
J: TRBJ2-7
CDR3: CATARGRGSYEQYF

V: TRBV27
J: TRBJ2-7
CDR3: CASSSDRALYEQYF

V: TRBV5-1
J: TRBJ2-7
CDR3: CASSPEDIDYEQYF

V: TRBV12-3/TRBV12-4
J: TRBJ1-5
CDR3: CASSSTLRTENSNLRNQPQHF

V: TRBV6-1
J: TRBJ2-3
CDR3: CASSPPIYTQYF

V: TRBV9
J: TRBJ1-3
CDR3: CASSVSGGRHSGNTIYF

V: TRBV3-1
J: TRBJ2-1
CDR3: CASSHRPGGAYVHNEQFF